These 5 T cell receptor beta chains originate from one sample sequenced in a study of T cell responses to AZD1222 COVID-19 vaccine. Clones were sequenced by immunoSEQ multiplex PCR, and TCRdb holds only the in-frame ones, with some missing. The table has 150,000 to 200,000 clones, 88% seen once. This specimen consisted of peripheral blood, obtained 28 days after the second AZD1222 dose. These receptors were collected from an adult who received the AZD1222 COVID-19 vaccine.

The chain recombines TRBV7-2 with TRBJ2-3; D is uncertain. V was pared by 5 bases and J by 2 bases, with 5 bases between. The germline CDR1 and CDR2 sequences are SGHTA and FQGNSA. The CDR3 extends over 12 amino acids. The CDR3 loop is CASSQFTDTQYF. CDR3 sequence (DNA): TGTGCCAGCAGCCAATTCACAGATACGCAGTATTTT.

This clone was seen a few times. This chain joins TRBV5-8 and TRBJ1-1, with no clear D. This CDR3 contains 12 residues. V lost 5 bases and J lost 6, with 11 bases in between. CDR1 and CDR2 from the germline V gene are SGHTS and YDEGEE. Written as DNA, the CDR3 is TGTGCCAGCAGTTCTCAGGACGCTGAAGCTTTCTTT. Amino acids: CASSSQDAEAFF.

J is TRBJ2-7 and V is TRBV7-2; 7 bases match TRBD1. Trimming took 5 bases from V and 4 from J; bases not matched to a gene: 8. The CDR3 has 14 amino acids. From germline, CDR1 is SGHTA and CDR2 FQGNSA. The CDR3 nucleotides are TGTGCCAGCAGCGTTGGACAGGTGTTTTACGAGCAGTACTTC. It codes for CASSVGQVFYEQYF.

This chain connects TRBV5-8 to TRBJ2-1, with D perhaps assigned TRBD1 or TRBD2 (5 bases each). The CDR3 sequence is 15 residues long. The germline V and J ends were trimmed by 0 bases and 9 bases, with 16 bases remaining between them. Germline V gives CDR1 SGHTS, CDR2 YDEGEE. The CDR3 is CASSLGVAVGGEQFF. CDR3 DNA: TGTGCCAGCAGCTTGGGGGTAGCTGTTGGGGGTGAGCAGTTCTTC.

The count of this clone is one. The genes are TRBV11-3 and TRBJ1-1; the D gene is possibly TRBD1 (6 bases). The CDR3 loop spans 13 amino acids. V lost 3 bases and J lost 3, with 8 bases in between. The germline gives CDR1 SGHNT, CDR2 YENEEA. This chain's CDR3 is CASSFGQYTEAFF. The CDR3 coding sequence is TGTGCCAGCAGCTTCGGACAGTACACTGAAGCTTTCTTT.